Sequencing of this T cell receptor beta chain was carried out in a study of blood T cell repertoires in COVID-19 (dated by TCRdb to about 2020). Regarding the study in general: Samples covering the acute and convalescent phases of COVID-19 were provided by collaborators in the United States, Italy and Spain. The prospective study material was composed of cDNA or gDNA derived from T cells, B-cell-depleted T cells, or PBMCs. Subjects who had been exposed to COVID-19, were actively infected with it, or had recovered from it provided the deeply sampled blood TCRbeta repertoires that made up the dataset. The repertoires were made available in a free public database intended to serve as a resource for research on the immune response to SARS-CoV-2. Samples were obtained from the ongoing ImmuneRACE study (first 160 participants) and from approximately 1,200 subjects provided by 6 global collaborators. The sample metadata nearly always contained a de-identified subject ID, COVID-19 status, age in years and sex. Where HLA class I and class II types were available, the types were taken from metadata supplied by the sample provider, not from assay-based typing. Study-wide findings and limitations: The amount of clinical and demographic metadata varied by source and participant and was provided uncurated.

Concerning this clone itself: Its target antigen remains unknown. Base qualities were left out, and no much larger clone turns up one base away.

One collaborating source in Seattle enrolled patients during active infection and followed them longitudinally through the course of disease. Collaborating institutions collected whole blood in K2EDTA tubes following their own protocols. For TCRbeta analysis, collaborators shipped samples in one of three forms: frozen whole blood, isolated PBMCs, or DNA extracted from either of those sample types. The immunoSEQ Assay, a bias-controlled multiplex PCR, was used to amplify TCRbeta CDR3 regions from genomic DNA. From the authors' description of their analysis: Within the assay, amplification of reference gene primers was used to estimate how many nucleated cells each sample contained. To quantify the absolute abundance of each unique TCRbeta CDR3 rearrangement, sequence reads were collapsed and filtered. For each sample, productive Simpson clonality was calculated as the square root of Simpson's diversity index over productive rearrangements. TCRdb carries this immuneACCESS record with in-frame sequences only. Its versions omit some clonotypes, under half of them owing to an unresolved V gene in the studies checked, with the rest unexplained. V and J calls and clone size are given by that table; D and trimming were obtained from the DNA. For this sample the table gives about 250,000 clones, of which roughly 82% were detected only once. The top ten clones comprise 5.5% to 6.5% of the sample.

The CDR3 has 14 amino acids, counting the end cysteine and phenylalanine. Only CDR3 DNA is held: 42 bases, read in frame from base 1. Per the germline V gene, MNHEY is the CDR1 and SVGEGT is the CDR2. The V end gives up 6 bases and the J end 1 base, leaving 6 bases in the junction not matched to a gene. This TCR was sampled from an elderly woman with COVID-19, enrolled during active disease. In this chain, TRBV6-2 or TRBV6-3 is recombined with TRBJ2-7; 7 bases in the junction line up with TRBD1. The specimen sequenced was peripheral blood. The CDR3 loop reads CASSDRQGSYEQYF. At the DNA level, the sequence is TGTGCCAGCAGCGACCGACAGGGTTCCTACGAGCAGTACTTC.